The next 8 T cell receptor beta chains were all read from a single sample in a study of cytomegalovirus exposure and HLA in healthy donors (dated by TCRdb to about 2017). The library was produced with the immunoSEQ multiplex PCR assay. A mixture of 60 forward primers for TCR Vbeta segments and 13 reverse primers for TCR Jbeta segments was used in the multiplex PCR. TCRdb took this table from immuneACCESS and kept in-frame rearrangements with V and J called. Such tables lack part of the clones; where checked against another copy, unresolved V genes explain under half of the gap, and the rest is unexplained. The sample table lists some 130,000 clones, about four fifths of them with a count of one. The top ten clones comprise roughly 2% of the sample. Sequencing was performed on PBMCs. Receptors were obtained from a man younger than 30 in good health and CMV-seronegative.

The genes are TRBV15 and TRBJ2-7, with TRBD1 identical over 7 bases. Unmatched junction bases numbered 8, after V lost 3 bases and J lost 6 bases. CDR1 and CDR2 (germline): LNHNV, YYDKDF (reference sequence). The CDR3 totals 14 residues. The CDR3 DNA is TGTGCCACCAGCAGCCGAAGGGGGCCAGGCGAGCAGTACGTC. This sequence encodes CATSSRRGPGEQYV.

The chain carries TRBV4-2 and TRBJ2-3; 8 bases map to TRBD1. Trimming at V came to 4 bases and at J to 2 bases, leaving 8 bases not matched to a gene. The germline V gene has CDR1 LGHNA and CDR2 YNFKEQ. The CDR3 totals 16 residues. CDR3 sequence (DNA): TGTGCCAGCAGCCGGACCGGGACAGGCTACACAGATACGCAGTATTTT. This translates into CASSRTGTGYTDTQYF.

V is TRBV27 and J is TRBJ1-4; D uncertain. Germline loops: CDR1 MNHEY, CDR2 SMNVEV (reference sequence). The germline V and J ends were trimmed by 8 bases and 7 bases, with 8 bases remaining between them. CDR3 size: 11 residues. CDR3 residues: CASGLLEKLFF. CDR3 bases: TGTGCCAGCGGGCTTCTTGAAAAACTGTTTTTT.

V gene TRBV4-2 combines with J gene TRBJ2-5, with a possible D match to TRBD1 (6 bases). The V gene lost 3 bases and the J gene lost 1 base, with 21 bases spanning the gap. From germline, CDR1 is LGHNA and CDR2 YNFKEQ. There are 18 residues in the CDR3. CDR3 residues: CASSHRTTTGFSQETQYF. The DNA of the CDR3 is TGTGCCAGCAGCCACCGCACCACCACAGGGTTTAGCCAAGAGACCCAGTACTTC.

This chain connects TRBV11-1 to TRBJ2-4; the match to TRBD2 covers 8 bases. The CDR3 totals 19 residues. V trimming: 5 bases; J trimming: 0 bases; junction bases outside the gene matches: 15. CDR1 SGHAT and CDR2 FQDESV come from the germline V gene (reference sequence). The chain's CDR3 is CASSPRGAGGPPAKNIQYF. Here the CDR3 DNA reads TGTGCCAGCAGCCCCCGAGGGGCGGGGGGCCCCCCAGCCAAAAACATTCAGTACTTC.

The gene calls are TRBV19 and TRBJ2-2; 11 nucleotides agree with TRBD2. CDR3 length: 18 amino acids. The trim removed 6 bases at V and 0 bases at J, leaving 9 bases unmatched. CDR1 is LNHDA and CDR2 is SQIVND in the germline V gene (reference sequence). In DNA form, the CDR3 reads TGTGCCAGTAGCACTACCGGGACTAGCGGAGCGAACACCGGGGAGCTGTTTTTT. Translating gives CASSTTGTSGANTGELFF.

The V call is TRBV28, the J call TRBJ2-3; 8 nucleotides match TRBD2. Losses at the gene ends were 6 bases for V and 6 bases for J; bases not matched to a gene: 8. Germline CDR1 MDHEN, CDR2 SYDVKM. The CDR3 has 14 amino acids. CDR3 DNA: TGTGCCAGCAGGGAGCGGGGGTGTGACGATACGCAGTATTTT. It encodes CASRERGCDDTQYF.

The J gene is TRBJ1-6, the V gene TRBV7-9, with unresolved D. V lost 1 base to trimming and J lost 7 bases, with 8 bases between them. The germline V gene has CDR1 SEHNR and CDR2 FQNEAQ (reference sequence). The CDR3 totals 14 residues. The DNA of the CDR3 is TGTGCCAGCAGCTTAGGACTCTCAAATTCACCCCTCCACTTT. Its protein product is CASSLGLSNSPLHF.